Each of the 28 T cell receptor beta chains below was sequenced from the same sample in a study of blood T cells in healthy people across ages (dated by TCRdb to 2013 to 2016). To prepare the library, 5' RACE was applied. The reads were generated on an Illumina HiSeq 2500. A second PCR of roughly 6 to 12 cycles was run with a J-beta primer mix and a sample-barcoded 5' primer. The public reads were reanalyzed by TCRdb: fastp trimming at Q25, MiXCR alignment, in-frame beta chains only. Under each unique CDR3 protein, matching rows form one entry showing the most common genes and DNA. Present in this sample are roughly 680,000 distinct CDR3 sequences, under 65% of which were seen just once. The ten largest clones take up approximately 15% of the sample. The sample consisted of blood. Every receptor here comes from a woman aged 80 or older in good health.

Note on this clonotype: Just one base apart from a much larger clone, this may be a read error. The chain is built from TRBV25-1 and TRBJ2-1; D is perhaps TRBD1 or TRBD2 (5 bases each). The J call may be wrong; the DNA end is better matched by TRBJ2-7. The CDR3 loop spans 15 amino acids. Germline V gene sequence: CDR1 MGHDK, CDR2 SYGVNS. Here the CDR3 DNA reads TGTGCCAGCACCAACCGGGACGCCGCCTACAATGAGCAGTACTTC. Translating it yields CASTNRDAAYNEQYF.

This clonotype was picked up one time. The CDR3 region has the DNA TGTGCCAGCAGCCAAGGGACAGTGTCTAGGTGGGAAAAACTGTTTTTT. This codes for CASSQGTVSRWEKLFF. V usage is TRBV3-1 and J usage is TRBJ1-4, with D possibly TRBD1 on 6 matching bases. Germline lookup yields CDR1 LGHDT and CDR2 YNNKEL (reference sequence). The CDR3 consists of 16 residues. The V and J ends lost 1 base and 8 bases respectively, with 17 bases between them.

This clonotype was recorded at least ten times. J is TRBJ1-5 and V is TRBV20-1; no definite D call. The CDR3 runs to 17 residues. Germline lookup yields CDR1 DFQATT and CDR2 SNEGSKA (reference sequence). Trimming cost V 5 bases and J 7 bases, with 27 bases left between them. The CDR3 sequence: CSAEPPRPDRSGQPQHF. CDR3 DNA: TGCAGTGCTGAGCCCCCTCGACCCGATAGAAGTGGGCAGCCCCAGCATTTT.

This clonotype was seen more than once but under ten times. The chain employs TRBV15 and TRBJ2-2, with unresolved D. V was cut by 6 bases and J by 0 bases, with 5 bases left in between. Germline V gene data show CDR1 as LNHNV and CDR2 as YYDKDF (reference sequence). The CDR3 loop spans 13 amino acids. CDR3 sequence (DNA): TGTGCCACCAGTCTTGCGAACACCGGGGAGCTGTTTTTT. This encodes CATSLANTGELFF.

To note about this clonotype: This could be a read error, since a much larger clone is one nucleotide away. CDR3 protein: CAWGVSRGGEQYF. The CDR3 nucleotides read TGTGCCTGGGGTGTAAGCAGGGGAGGCGAGCAGTACTTC. The chain uses TRBV30 and TRBJ2-5; D possibly uses TRBD1 or TRBD2 (6 bases each). Near its end, the DNA agrees better with TRBJ2-7, so the J call may be wrong. The CDR3 covers 13 residues. The germline gives CDR1 GTSNPN, CDR2 SVGIG (reference sequence).

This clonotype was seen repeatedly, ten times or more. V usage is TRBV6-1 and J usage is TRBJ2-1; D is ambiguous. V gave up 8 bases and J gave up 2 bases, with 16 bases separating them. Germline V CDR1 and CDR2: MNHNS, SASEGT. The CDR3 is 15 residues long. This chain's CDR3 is CASSINRRTYNEQFF. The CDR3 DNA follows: TGTGCCAGCTCCATAAACCGCCGAACCTACAATGAGCAGTTCTTC.

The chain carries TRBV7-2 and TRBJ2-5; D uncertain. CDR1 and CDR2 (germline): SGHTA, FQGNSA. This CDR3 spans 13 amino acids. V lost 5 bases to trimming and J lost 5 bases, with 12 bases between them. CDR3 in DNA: TGTGCCAGCAGCCCCAGCCCTGTGGAGACCCAGTACTTC. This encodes CASSPSPVETQYF.

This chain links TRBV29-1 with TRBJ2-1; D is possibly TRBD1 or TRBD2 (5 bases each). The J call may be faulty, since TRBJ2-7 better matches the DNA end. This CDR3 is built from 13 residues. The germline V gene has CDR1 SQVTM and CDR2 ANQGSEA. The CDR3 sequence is CSVGDAGNNEQYF. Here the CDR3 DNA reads TGCAGCGTGGGGGACGCCGGAAACAATGAGCAGTACTTC.

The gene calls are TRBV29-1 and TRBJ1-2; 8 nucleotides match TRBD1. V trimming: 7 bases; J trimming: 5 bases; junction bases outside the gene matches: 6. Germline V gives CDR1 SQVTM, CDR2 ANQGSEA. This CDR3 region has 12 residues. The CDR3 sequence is CSAETGGYGYTF. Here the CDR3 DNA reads TGCAGCGCCGAAACAGGGGGGTATGGCTACACCTTC.

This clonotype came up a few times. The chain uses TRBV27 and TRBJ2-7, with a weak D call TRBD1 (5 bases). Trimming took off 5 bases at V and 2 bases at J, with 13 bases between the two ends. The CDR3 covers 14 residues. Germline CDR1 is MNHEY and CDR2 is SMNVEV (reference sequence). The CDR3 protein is CASSVWQGPYEQYF. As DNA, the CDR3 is TGTGCCAGCAGTGTATGGCAGGGTCCCTACGAGCAGTACTTC.

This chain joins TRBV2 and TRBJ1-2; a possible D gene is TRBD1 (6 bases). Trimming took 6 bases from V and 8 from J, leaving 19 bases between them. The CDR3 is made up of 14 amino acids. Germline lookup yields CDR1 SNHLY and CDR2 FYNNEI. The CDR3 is CASRGDTERKGYTF. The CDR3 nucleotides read TGTGCCAGCAGGGGGGACACCGAGAGGAAGGGCTACACCTTC.

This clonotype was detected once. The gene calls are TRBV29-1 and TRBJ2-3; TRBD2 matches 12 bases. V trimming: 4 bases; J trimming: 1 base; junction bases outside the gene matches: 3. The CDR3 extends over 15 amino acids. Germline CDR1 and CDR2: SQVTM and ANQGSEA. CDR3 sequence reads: CSVASGGAGTDTQYF. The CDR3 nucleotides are TGCAGCGTTGCTAGCGGGGGGGCCGGCACAGATACGCAGTATTTT.

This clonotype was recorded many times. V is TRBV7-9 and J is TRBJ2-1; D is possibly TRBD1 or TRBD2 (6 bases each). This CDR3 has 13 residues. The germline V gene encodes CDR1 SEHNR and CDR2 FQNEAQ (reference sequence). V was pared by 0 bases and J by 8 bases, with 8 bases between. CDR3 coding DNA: TGTGCCAGCAGCTTAGCGGGGGGCCATGAGCAGTTCTTC. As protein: CASSLAGGHEQFF.

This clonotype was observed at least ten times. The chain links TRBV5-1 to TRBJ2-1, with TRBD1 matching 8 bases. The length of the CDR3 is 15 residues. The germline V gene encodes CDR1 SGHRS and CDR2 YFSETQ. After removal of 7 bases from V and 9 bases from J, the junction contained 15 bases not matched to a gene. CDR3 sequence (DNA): TGCGCCAGCGTCCCCCCAGGACAGGGTATAGGTGAGCAGTTCTTC. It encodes CASVPPGQGIGEQFF. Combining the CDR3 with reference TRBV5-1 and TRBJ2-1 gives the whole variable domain KAGVTQTPRYLIKTRGQQVTLSCSPISGHRSVSWYQQTPGQGLQFLFEYFSETQRNKGNFPGRFSGRQFSNSRSEMNVSTLELGDSALYLCASVPPGQGIGEQFFGPGTRLTVL.

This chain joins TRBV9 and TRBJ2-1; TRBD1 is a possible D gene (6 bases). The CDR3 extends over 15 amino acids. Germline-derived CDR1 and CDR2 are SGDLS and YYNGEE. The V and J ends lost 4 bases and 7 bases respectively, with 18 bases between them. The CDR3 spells CASSMSGTPSNEQFF. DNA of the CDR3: TGTGCCAGCAGCATGTCCGGGACACCCTCGAATGAGCAGTTCTTC.

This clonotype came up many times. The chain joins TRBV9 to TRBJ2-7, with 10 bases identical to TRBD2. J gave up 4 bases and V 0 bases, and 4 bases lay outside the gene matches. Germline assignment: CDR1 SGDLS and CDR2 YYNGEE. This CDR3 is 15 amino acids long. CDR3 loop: CASSVEVSGGYEQYF. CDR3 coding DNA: TGTGCCAGCAGCGTAGAAGTTAGCGGGGGGTACGAGCAGTACTTC.

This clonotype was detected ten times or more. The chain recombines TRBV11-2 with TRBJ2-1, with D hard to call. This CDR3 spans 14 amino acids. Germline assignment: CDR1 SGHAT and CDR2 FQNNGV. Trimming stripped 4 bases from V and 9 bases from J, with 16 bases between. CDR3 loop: CASSSVDRAREQFF. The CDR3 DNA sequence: TGTGCCAGCAGCTCTGTAGATCGGGCGCGTGAGCAGTTCTTC.

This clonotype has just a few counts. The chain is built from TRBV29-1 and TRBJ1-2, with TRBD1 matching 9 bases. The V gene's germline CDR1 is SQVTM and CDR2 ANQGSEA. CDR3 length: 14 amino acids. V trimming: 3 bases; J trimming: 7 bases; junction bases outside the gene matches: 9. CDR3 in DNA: TGCAGCGTTGACCCGAGACAGGGGGAGGGTGGCTACACCTTC. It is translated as CSVDPRQGEGGYTF.

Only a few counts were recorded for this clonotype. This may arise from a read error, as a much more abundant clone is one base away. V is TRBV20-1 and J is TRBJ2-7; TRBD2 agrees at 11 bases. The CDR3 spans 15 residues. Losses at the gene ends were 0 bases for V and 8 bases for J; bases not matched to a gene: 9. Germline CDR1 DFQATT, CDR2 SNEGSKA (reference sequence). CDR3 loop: CSAREPLAGVRQQYF. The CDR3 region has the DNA TGCAGTGCTAGAGAACCACTAGCGGGAGTCAGGCAGCAGTACTTC.

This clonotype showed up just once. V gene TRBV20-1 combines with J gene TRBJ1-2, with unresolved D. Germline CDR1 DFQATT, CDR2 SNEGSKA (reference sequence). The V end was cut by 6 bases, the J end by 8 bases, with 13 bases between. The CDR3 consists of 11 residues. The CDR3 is CSAPGLDGYTF. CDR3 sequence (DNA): TGCAGTGCGCCCGGGCTGGACGGCTACACCTTC.

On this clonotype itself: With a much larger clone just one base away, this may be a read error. The CDR3 sequence is CASSLEVSDEQYF. CDR3 nucleotides: TGTGCCAGCAGCTTAGAGGTGTCAGACGAGCAGTACTTC. The chain has TRBV11-3 and TRBJ2-5, with D unresolved. The J call is in doubt because the DNA end fits TRBJ2-7 better. Germline V CDR1 and CDR2: SGHNT, YENEEA. This CDR3 spans 13 amino acids.

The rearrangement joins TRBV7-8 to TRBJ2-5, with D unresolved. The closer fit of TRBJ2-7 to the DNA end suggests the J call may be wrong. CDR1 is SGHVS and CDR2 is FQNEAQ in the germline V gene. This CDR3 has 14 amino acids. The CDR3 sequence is CASSRAAIGSEQYF. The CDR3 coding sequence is TGTGCCAGCAGCCGGGCGGCAATCGGTAGCGAGCAGTACTTC.

The CDR3 is CAISESAGRSYEQYF. Here the CDR3 DNA reads TGTGCCATCAGTGAGTCGGCTGGACGGTCCTACGAGCAGTACTTC. The rearrangement uses TRBV10-3 and TRBJ2-5; unclear D gene. The J call may be mistaken, given a closer DNA end match to TRBJ2-7. The CDR3 is 15 amino acids. Germline loops: CDR1 ENHRY, CDR2 SYGVKD.

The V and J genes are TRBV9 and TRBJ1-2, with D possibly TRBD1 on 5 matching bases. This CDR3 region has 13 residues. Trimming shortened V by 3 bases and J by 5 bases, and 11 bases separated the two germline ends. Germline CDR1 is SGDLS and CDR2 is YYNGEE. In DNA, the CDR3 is TGTGCCAGCAGCGGAGGGGAGATTTATGGCTACACCTTC. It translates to CASSGGEIYGYTF.

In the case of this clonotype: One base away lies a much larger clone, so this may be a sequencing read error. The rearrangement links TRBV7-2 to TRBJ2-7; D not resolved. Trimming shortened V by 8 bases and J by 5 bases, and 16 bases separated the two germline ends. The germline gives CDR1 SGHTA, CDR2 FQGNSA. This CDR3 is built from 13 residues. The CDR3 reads CASGVSQLHEQYF. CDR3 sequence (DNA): TGTGCCAGCGGCGTCTCTCAGCTCCACGAGCAGTACTTC.

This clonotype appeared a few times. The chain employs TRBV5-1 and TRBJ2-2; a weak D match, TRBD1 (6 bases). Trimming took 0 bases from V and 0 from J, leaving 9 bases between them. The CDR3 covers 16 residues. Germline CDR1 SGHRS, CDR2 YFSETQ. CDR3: CASSLVTGANTGELFF. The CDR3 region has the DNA TGCGCCAGCAGCTTGGTGACAGGAGCGAACACCGGGGAGCTGTTTTTT.

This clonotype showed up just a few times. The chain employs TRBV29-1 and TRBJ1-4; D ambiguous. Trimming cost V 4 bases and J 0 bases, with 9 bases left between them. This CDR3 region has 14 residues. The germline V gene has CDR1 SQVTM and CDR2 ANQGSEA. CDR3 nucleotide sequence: TGCAGCGTTGCTGGGGAGGCAACTAATGAAAAACTGTTTTTT. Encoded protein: CSVAGEATNEKLFF. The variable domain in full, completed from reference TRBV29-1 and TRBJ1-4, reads SAVISQKPSRDICQRGTSLTIQCQVDSQVTMMFWYRQQPGQSLTLIATANQGSEATYESGFVIDKFPISRPNLTFSTLTVSNMSPEDSSIYLCSVAGEATNEKLFFGSGTQLSVL.

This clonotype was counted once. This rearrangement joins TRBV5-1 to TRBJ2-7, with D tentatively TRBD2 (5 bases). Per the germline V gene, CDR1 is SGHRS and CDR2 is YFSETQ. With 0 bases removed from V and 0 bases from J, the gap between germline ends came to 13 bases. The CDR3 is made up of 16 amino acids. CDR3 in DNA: TGCGCCAGCAGCTTGGAACCGGGGTCCAACTCCTACGAGCAGTACTTC. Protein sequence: CASSLEPGSNSYEQYF.